The 7 T cell receptor beta chains reported below all come from one sample, sequenced in a study of blood T cell repertoires in COVID-19. Clones were sequenced by immunoSEQ multiplex PCR, and TCRdb holds only the in-frame ones, with some missing. The sample lists around 130,000 clones, over 80% occurring once. The specimen sequenced was peripheral blood. These receptors were collected from a man aged 35 to 55 with active or convalescent COVID-19.

The gene calls are TRBV11-2 and TRBJ1-2; D remains ambiguous. CDR3 length: 13 amino acids. Trimming removed 0 bases at V and 5 bases at J, with 7 bases between. Per the germline V gene, CDR1 is SGHAT and CDR2 is FQNNGV. CDR3 DNA: TGTGCCAGCAGCTTAGAACGGGAATATGGCTACACCTTC. This translates into CASSLEREYGYTF. Complete variable domain (other parts from reference TRBV11-2 and TRBJ1-2): EAGVAQSPRYKIIEKRQSVAFWCNPISGHATLYWYQQILGQGPKLLIQFQNNGVVDDSQLPKDRFSAERLKGVDSTLKIQPAKLEDSAVYLCASSLEREYGYTFGSGTRLTVV.

V is TRBV9 and J is TRBJ1-3; TRBD1 agrees at 7 bases. V trimming: 0 bases; J trimming: 0 bases; junction bases outside the gene matches: 9. This CDR3 comprises 18 residues. The germline V gene encodes CDR1 SGDLS and CDR2 YYNGEE. This CDR3 reads CASSVASPTGVSGNTIYF. CDR3 DNA: TGTGCCAGCAGCGTAGCCTCCCCCACAGGGGTCTCTGGAAACACCATATATTTT. Full variable domain (missing parts from reference TRBV9 and TRBJ1-3): DSGVTQTPKHLITATGQRVTLRCSPRSGDLSVYWYQQSLDQGLQFLIQYYNGEERAKGNILERFSAQQFPDLHSELNLSSLELGDSALYFCASSVASPTGVSGNTIYFGEGSWLTVV.

In its sample, this clone was seen a few times. This chain links TRBV20-1 with TRBJ1-4, with 7 bases matching TRBD1. The CDR3 totals 15 residues. Germline CDR1 DFQATT, CDR2 SNEGSKA (reference sequence). J was trimmed by 0 bases and V by 3 bases; bases with no gene match: 4. CDR3 region: CSASRQGATNEKLFF. The DNA for the CDR3 is TGCAGTGCTAGTCGACAGGGAGCAACTAATGAAAAACTGTTTTTT.

This clone was seen only once. The V and J genes are TRBV3-1 (or the pseudogene TRBV3-2) and TRBJ2-1; 8 nucleotides match TRBD2. Germline CDR1 LGHDT, CDR2 YNNKEL (reference sequence). The trim removed 8 bases at V and 9 bases at J, leaving 9 bases unmatched. The CDR3 contains 13 residues. The CDR3 sequence is CASGRGSGTEQFF. The CDR3 DNA sequence: TGTGCCAGCGGCCGAGGTAGCGGGACTGAGCAGTTCTTC.

The chain recombines TRBV10-3 with TRBJ2-1, with 7 bases that match TRBD1. Germline CDR1 and CDR2: ENHRY and SYGVKD. The CDR3 consists of 14 residues. V lost 3 bases and J lost 4; bases outside the gene matches: 3. Written as DNA, the CDR3 is TGTGCCATCAGTGACCAGGGACAGTACAATGAGCAGTTCTTC. Translated, it gives CAISDQGQYNEQFF.

This clone was counted only a few times. V gene TRBV4-2 combines with J gene TRBJ1-4, with D possibly TRBD1 on 5 matching bases. V gave up 3 bases and J gave up 7 bases, with 15 bases separating them. The CDR3 consists of 15 residues. Germline CDR1 is LGHNA and CDR2 is YNFKEQ. DNA for the CDR3: TGTGCCAGCAGCCACACAGGAGGGGAAGGTGAAAAACTGTTTTTT. Its translation is CASSHTGGEGEKLFF.

This sequence joins TRBV19 and TRBJ2-5; TRBD2 matches 10 bases. CDR1 LNHDA and CDR2 SQIVND come from the germline V gene (reference sequence). The junction had 9 bases not matched to a gene; V was cut back by 10 bases and J by 4 bases. The CDR3 is made up of 14 amino acids. CDR3 protein: CATGQSGGGETQYF. CDR3 nucleotide sequence: TGTGCCACGGGCCAAAGCGGGGGGGGAGAGACCCAGTACTTC.